This T cell receptor beta chain appears in the sequencing data of a study of a mutant IDH1 vaccine in newly diagnosed glioma. The repertoire was sequenced with immunoSEQ multiplex PCR; TCRdb's copy has only in-frame clones and lacks some. The sample includes 50,000 or so clones, 84% seen only once; the top ten take 3.5% to 5.5%. Described time point: week 47, end of study. All doses held 300 ug of mutant IDH1 20-mer peptide, with topical imiquimod. Eight vaccinations went to patients in weeks 1, 3, 5, 7, 11, 15, 19, 23. This clone showed up just once. Its specificity is unknown. Germline values: CDR1 LGHNA, CDR2 YNFKEQ. This CDR3 spans 16 amino acids. J gave up 5 bases and V 0 bases, and 5 bases lay outside the gene matches.

The sample here was PBMCs, taken from a glioma patient whose treatment included an IDH1 peptide vaccine. This sequence was found in a woman in her thirties with glioma. Some clones in this sample may be carry-over from other donors' samples. V is TRBV4-2 and J is TRBJ2-7; TRBD2 agrees at 12 bases. The CDR3 DNA follows: TGTGCCAGCAGCCAAGAACTACTAGCGGGAGGCAACGAGCAGTACTTC. Amino acid sequence: CASSQELLAGGNEQYF.